This record looks at one T cell receptor (beta chain) sequence and its context. What it binds is not known. This entry belongs to a study of cytomegalovirus exposure and HLA in healthy donors. Overall study results and limits: There were reportedly fewer N-insertions in an Asian-associated ancestry cluster than the approximately 670-donor mean, in a later analysis. The listing of roughly 160 TCR beta chains classed them as cytomegalovirus-associated.

Primers for the PCR totalled 60 Vbeta and 13 Jbeta. The data were produced by immunoSEQ multiplex PCR, yet TCRdb's version contains in-frame clones alone and is incomplete. The table records some 150,000 clones, about 70% of them present only once. The donors gave bone marrow, and they were healthy. The CDR3 sequence is 14 residues long. The junction had 11 bases not matched to a gene; V was cut back by 7 bases and J by 5 bases. Germline V gene sequence: CDR1 SQVTM, CDR2 ANQGSEA. The receptor was isolated from a man younger than 35 in good health and CMV-seronegative. J is TRBJ1-1 and V is TRBV29-1; 9 bases map to TRBD1. Specimen: PBMCs. The CDR3 nucleotides are TGCAGCGCGAATCACAGGGGGCGCAGGACTGAAGCTTTCTTT. It encodes CSANHRGRRTEAFF.